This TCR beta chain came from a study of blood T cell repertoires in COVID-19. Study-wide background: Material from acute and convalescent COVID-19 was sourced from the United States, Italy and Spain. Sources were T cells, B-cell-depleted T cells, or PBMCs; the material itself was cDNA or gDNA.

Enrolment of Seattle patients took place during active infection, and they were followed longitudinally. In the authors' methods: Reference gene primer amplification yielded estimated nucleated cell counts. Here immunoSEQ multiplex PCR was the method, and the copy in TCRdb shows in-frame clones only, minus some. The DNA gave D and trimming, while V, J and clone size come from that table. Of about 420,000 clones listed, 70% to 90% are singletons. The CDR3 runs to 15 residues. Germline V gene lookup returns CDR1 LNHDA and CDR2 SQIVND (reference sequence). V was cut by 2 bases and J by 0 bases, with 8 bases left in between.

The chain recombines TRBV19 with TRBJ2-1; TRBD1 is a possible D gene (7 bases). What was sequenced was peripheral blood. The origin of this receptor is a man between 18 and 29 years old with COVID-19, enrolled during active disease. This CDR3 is CASSIQGGSYNEQFF. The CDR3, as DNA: TGTGCCAGTAGTATACAGGGGGGCTCCTACAATGAGCAGTTCTTC. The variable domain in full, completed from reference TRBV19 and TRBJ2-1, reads DGGITQSPKYLFRKEGQNVTLSCEQNLNHDAMYWYRQDPGQGLRLIYYSQIVNDFQKGDIAEGYSVSREKKESFPLTVTSAQKNPTAFYLCASSIQGGSYNEQFFGPGTRLTVL.